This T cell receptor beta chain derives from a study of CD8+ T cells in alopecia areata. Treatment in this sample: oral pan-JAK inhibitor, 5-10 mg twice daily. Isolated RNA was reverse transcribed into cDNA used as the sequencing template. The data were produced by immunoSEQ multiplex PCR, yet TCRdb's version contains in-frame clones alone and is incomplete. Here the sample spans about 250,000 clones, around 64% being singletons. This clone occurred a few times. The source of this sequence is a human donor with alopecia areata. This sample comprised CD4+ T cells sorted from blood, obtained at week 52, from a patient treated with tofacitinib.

This chain's CDR3 is CASSLTTNRQGQGYTF. The CDR3 region has the DNA TGCGCCAGCAGCTTGACCACCAATAGACAGGGCCAAGGCTACACCTTC. The chain combines TRBV5-1 with TRBJ1-2, with 7 positions matching TRBD1. Germline V gene lookup returns CDR1 SGHRS and CDR2 YFSETQ. J lost 8 bases, V lost 1 base, and 14 bases had no gene match. This CDR3 spans 16 amino acids.